This entry features one TCR beta chain sequence. The data stem from a study of blood T cell repertoires in COVID-19. Across the study: Nucleic acid was either cDNA or gDNA, and it came from T cells, B-cell-depleted T cells, or PBMCs.

Germline loops: CDR1 LGHDT, CDR2 YNNKEL (reference sequence). CDR3 length: 17 amino acids. The trim removed 5 bases at V and 5 bases at J, leaving 17 bases unmatched. Original handling: Cell counts per sample came from amplifying reference gene primers. Repertoires were generated with immunoSEQ multiplex PCR, while TCRdb's copy carries only in-frame clones and drops some. Clonal size and the V and J genes are those of that table, whereas D and trimming came from the DNA. This sample carries about 440,000 clones, 88% of them seen once, and the ten largest clones take approximately 12%. V is TRBV3-1 (or the pseudogene TRBV3-2) and J is TRBJ2-5; the match to TRBD2 covers 7 bases. Sequenced sample: peripheral blood. The clonotype was recovered from a woman aged 45-59 years with COVID-19, enrolled during active disease. The CDR3 nucleotides read TGTGCCAGCAGCGAGGGAGAGGAAAGCCTGGGGGGGGAGACCCAGTACTTC. Translation gives CASSEGEESLGGETQYF.